The entry below describes one T cell receptor beta chain. Its specific antigen is unknown. No clone much larger than this one lies a single base away; base qualities are absent. Counted from cysteine to phenylalanine, this CDR3 has 14 amino acids. Of all the DNA, just the CDR3 is kept, 42 bases in frame from base 1. Relative to germline, V is 1 base shorter and J is 1 base shorter, with 7 bases between their ends. The germline V gene provides CDR1 SGHRS and CDR2 YFSETQ. This sample stems from a study of CD8+ T cells in alopecia areata (dated by TCRdb to the late 2010s). With regard to the full study: The treated patients took part in an open-label pilot trial in which moderate-to-severe alopecia areata was treated with oral tofacitinib at 5 to 10 mg twice daily. The SALT score, which quantifies the percentage of affected scalp surface area, was used to measure disease severity in treated patients. RNA was obtained with the PAXgene miRNA kit for fixed scalp, the miRNeasy kit for PBMCs, and the RNeasy kit for mouse skin. Scalp tissue and sorted CD4+ and CD8+ peripheral blood T cells from patchy and totalis/universalis alopecia areata patients and from healthy controls were covered by human TCRbeta sequencing. TCRbeta CDR3 regions were amplified by immunoSEQ multiplex PCR using 35 Vbeta forward and 13 Jbeta reverse primers. In both human patients and the C3H/HeJ mouse model, the study applied high-throughput TCRbeta sequencing to look at T cell clonal expansion in alopecia areata. Tofacitinib was given for 6 to 18 months, followed by 6 months of follow-up off drug to assess delayed response and recurrence. Biopsies were taken from tofacitinib-treated patients at baseline and again at 4 and 24 weeks into treatment, and several of those patients also had a later scalp biopsy. Scalp clonality was compared across normal scalp (n=4), patchy alopecia areata scalp (n=8), and alopecia totalis/universalis scalp (n=8).

The library was produced with the immunoSEQ multiplex PCR assay. RNA was extracted from all samples and reverse transcribed into cDNA as template for TCR sequencing. SuperScript III was used to make first-strand cDNA, primed with a 2:1 mix of oligo-dT and random hexamers. Amplification bias was assessed with a synthetic immune receptor repertoire, and residual bias was removed computationally. The paper's processing steps were these. Raw reads were preprocessed to remove errors, and CDR3 was defined by IMGT conventions from the conserved cysteine to phenylalanine. Clonality was computed as 1 minus the Shannon entropy, with the entropy normalized by log2 of the number of productive unique TCRs. CD4 or CD8 identity of scalp clones was inferred by cross-referencing scalp TCRbeta sequences with sorted blood CD4 and CD8 repertoires. As stored in TCRdb, this immuneACCESS dataset retains in-frame rearrangements with V and J assigned. A fraction of the clones does not appear; measured against another copy, unresolved V genes explain less than half of the discrepancy, and the remainder lacks a known reason. That table supplies the V and J calls and clone size; D and trimming were determined from the DNA. The sample includes 150,000 to 200,000 clones, with 50% to 70% observed a single time. The ten largest clones capture approximately 1.2% of the sample.

What the study reported, not specific to this receptor: Compared with normal scalp, lesional scalp had higher clonality and more expanded CD8+ clones, particularly in alopecia totalis/universalis, a pattern that suggests antigenic drive. Unlike mouse skin, where gammadelta T cells dominate, normal human skin contains resident alphabeta T cells that get sequenced too, which complicates analysis of the scalp TCR repertoire. Because the treated cohort was small and had just a single nonresponder, larger studies are needed to establish links between baseline CD8+ expansion and response. Many expanded lesional clones were found to persist in scalp and blood during tofacitinib treatment, and relapse after treatment cessation may be partly explained by this persistence. Shared TCR sequences between patients were less evident than in mice, which may be partly attributable to HLA diversity in the patient population. Tofacitinib significantly lowered scalp clonality and the number of expanded CD8+ clones among the top 100 scalp clones.

Taken with the paper, the label for treatment or condition translates to: oral pan-JAK inhibitor, 5-10 mg twice daily. Peripheral blood and lesional scalp punch biopsies were obtained from patients with alopecia areata. After PBMCs were isolated by density centrifugation and stained for CD3, CD4 and CD8, a FACSAria was used to sort CD4+ and CD8+ T cells. This chain is built from TRBV5-1 and TRBJ2-3; TRBD1 might be the D gene, on 5 matching bases. Sequences were derived from CD4+ T cells sorted from blood, sampled around week 47, from a patient treated with tofacitinib. This clonotype originated in a human donor with alopecia areata. The DNA sequence reads TGCGCCAGCAGCTTGAGGGGTGGCACAGATACGCAGTATTTT. It translates as CASSLRGGTDTQYF.